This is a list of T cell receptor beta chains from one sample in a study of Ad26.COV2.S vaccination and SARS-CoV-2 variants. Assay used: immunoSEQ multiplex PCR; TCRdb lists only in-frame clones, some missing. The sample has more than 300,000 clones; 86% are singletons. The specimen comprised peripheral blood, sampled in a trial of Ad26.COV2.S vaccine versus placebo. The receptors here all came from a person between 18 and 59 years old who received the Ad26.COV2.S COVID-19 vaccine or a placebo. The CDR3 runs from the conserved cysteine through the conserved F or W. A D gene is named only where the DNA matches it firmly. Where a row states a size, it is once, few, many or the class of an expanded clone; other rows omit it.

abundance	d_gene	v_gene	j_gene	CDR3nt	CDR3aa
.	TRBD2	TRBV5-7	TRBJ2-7	TGTGCCAGCAGCTTGCCGGGACTAGTCATTTGCTACGAGCAGTACTTC	CASSLPGLVICYEQYF
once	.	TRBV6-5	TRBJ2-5	TGTGCCAGCGGGCAGGGGAGGCAAGAGACCCAGTACTTC	CASGQGRQETQYF
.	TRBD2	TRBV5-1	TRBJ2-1	TGCGCCAGCAGCTTGGCTCGCGGGGGGGGCTCGAATGAGCAGTTCTTC	CASSLARGGGSNEQFF
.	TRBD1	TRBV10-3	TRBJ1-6	TGTGCCGCCCGGACAGGGGTCGTGTCACCCCTCCACTTT	CAARTGVVSPLHF
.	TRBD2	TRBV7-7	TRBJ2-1	TGTGCCAGCAGCCTGGGACTAGCCGCTAACAATGAGCAGTTCTTC	CASSLGLAANNEQFF
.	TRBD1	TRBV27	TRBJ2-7	TGTGCCAGCAGTCCCAGGGGGGACAGGGTTATATACGAGCAGTACTTC	CASSPRGDRVIYEQYF
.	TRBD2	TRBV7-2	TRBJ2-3	TGTGCCAGCAGCTTGCTCTTCGTAGCGGGGCCAGATAGCACAGATACGCAGTATTTT	CASSLLFVAGPDSTDTQYF
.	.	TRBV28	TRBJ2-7	TGTGCCAGCAGTTTACGCCTCCCAGCCTACGAGCAGTACTTC	CASSLRLPAYEQYF
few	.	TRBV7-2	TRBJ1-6	TGTGCCAGCAGCTTAGAAGTCTTAGACTTTTATAATTCACCCCTCCACTTT	CASSLEVLDFYNSPLHF
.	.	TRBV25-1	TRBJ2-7	TGTGCCAGCAGTGCACAGGGTTCTCACGAGCAGTACTTC	CASSAQGSHEQYF
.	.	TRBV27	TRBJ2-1	TGTGCCAGCAGTTTGAGCGGGACAGCCTACAATGAGCAGTTCTTC	CASSLSGTAYNEQFF
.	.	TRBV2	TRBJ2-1	TGTGCCAGCAGTCCCACTAGGAGCTCCTACAATGAGCAGTTCTTC	CASSPTRSSYNEQFF
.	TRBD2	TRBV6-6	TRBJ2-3	TGTGCCAGCAGTCGCTCCAGCGGGGGGGGAGGGACAGATACGCAGTATTTT	CASSRSSGGGGTDTQYF
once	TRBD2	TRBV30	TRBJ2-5	TGTGCCTGGAGACTAGCGGGCCTTAAAGGGGAGACCCAGTACTTC	CAWRLAGLKGETQYF
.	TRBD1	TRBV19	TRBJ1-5	TGTGCCAGTAGTATCGGCAGGGGGCCGGGCAATCAGCCCCAGCATTTT	CASSIGRGPGNQPQHF
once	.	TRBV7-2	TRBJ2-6	TGTGCCAGCAGCTTACTGGGGGCAAGAGGGGCCAACGTCCTGACTTTC	CASSLLGARGANVLTF
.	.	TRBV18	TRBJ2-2	TGTGCCAGCTCACTCATCCCCTTATACACCGGGGAGCTGTTTTTT	CASSLIPLYTGELFF
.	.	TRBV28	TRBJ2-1	TGTGCCAGCAGTCCGGGACGGGCTAGTTTGGGGCAGTTCTTC	CASSPGRASLGQFF
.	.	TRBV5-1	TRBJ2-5	TGCGCCAGCACGGACGTGGGGGAGACCCAGTACTTC	CASTDVGETQYF
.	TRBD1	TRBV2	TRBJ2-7	TGTGCCAGCAGTGAACCCGGACAGGGACCCTCCTACGAGCAGTACTTC	CASSEPGQGPSYEQYF
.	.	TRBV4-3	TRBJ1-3	TGCGCCAGCAGCCATGACAGCCACTCTGGAAACACCATATATTTT	CASSHDSHSGNTIYF
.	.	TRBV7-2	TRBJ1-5	TGTGCCAGCAGCTTGGGGTTCTCCGGACGCGCCTATAGCAATCAGCCCCAGCATTTT	CASSLGFSGRAYSNQPQHF
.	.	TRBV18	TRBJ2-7	TGTGCCAGCTCACTGGGGGGCGCAGCCTACGAGCAGTACTTC	CASSLGGAAYEQYF
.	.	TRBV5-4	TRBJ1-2	TGTGCCAGCAGCTTGTCGGCAGGGGTGGACTATGGCTACACCTTC	CASSLSAGVDYGYTF
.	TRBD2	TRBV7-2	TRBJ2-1	TGTGCCAGCAGCTTAAATGTGGGAGGGCCGGATGAGCAGTTCTTC	CASSLNVGGPDEQFF
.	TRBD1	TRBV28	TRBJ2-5	TGTGCCAGCAGTCATGTACAGGGGCGAGGGTCGGAGACCCAGTACTTC	CASSHVQGRGSETQYF
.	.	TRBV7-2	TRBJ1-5	TGTGCCAGCAGCTTAAGGGACACTCAGCCCCAGCATTTT	CASSLRDTQPQHF
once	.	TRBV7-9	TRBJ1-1	TGTGCCAGCAGCCTCACTCCCAGAGAAACTGAAGCTTTCTTT	CASSLTPRETEAFF
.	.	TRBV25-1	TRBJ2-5	TGTGCCAGCAGTGAATACCCAGTTCAAGAGACCCAGTACTTC	CASSEYPVQETQYF
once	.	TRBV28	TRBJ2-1	TGTGCCAGCATGGGGGGCTGGAGCTCCTACAATGAGCAGTTCTTC	CASMGGWSSYNEQFF
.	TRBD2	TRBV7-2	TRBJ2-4	TGTGCCAGCAGCCCGGTAGCGGGCGTGAACATTCAGTACTTC	CASSPVAGVNIQYF
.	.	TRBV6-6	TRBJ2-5	TGTGCCAGCAGTTACTGGGAGACCCAGTACTTC	CASSYWETQYF
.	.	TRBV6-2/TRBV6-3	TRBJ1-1	TGTGCCAGCAGTGAGGAGGGATTTTTTGGGGCTTTCTTT	CASSEEGFFGAFF
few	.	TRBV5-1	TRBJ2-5	TGCGCCAGCAGCCTTAACAGTGAGAAGACCCAGTACTTC	CASSLNSEKTQYF
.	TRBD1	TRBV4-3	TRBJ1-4	TGCGCCAGCAGCCACCTCGCCACGGACAGGAGATGGAACGAAAAACTGTTTTTT	CASSHLATDRRWNEKLFF
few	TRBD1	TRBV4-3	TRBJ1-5	TGCGCCAGCAGCCAAGCAGTCGCTGGACAGGGAGGACAGCCCCAGCATTTT	CASSQAVAGQGGQPQHF
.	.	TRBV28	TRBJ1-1	TGTGCCAGCGCGGTCCCGGGGAGAGCGAACACTGAAGCTTTCTTT	CASAVPGRANTEAFF
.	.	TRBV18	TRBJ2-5	TGTGCCAGCTCACCACTGGCCAGCCAAGAGACCCAGTACTTC	CASSPLASQETQYF
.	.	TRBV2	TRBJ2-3	TGTGCCAGCAGTGAGGATACGCAGTATTTT	CASSEDTQYF
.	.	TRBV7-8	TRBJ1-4	TGTGCCAGCAGCTCCAATTTAGTCACGGGCGATGAAAAACTGTTTTTT	CASSSNLVTGDEKLFF
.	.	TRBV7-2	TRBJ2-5	TGTGCCAGCAGCCCAGAACCGTCCCTGGAGACCCAGTACTTC	CASSPEPSLETQYF
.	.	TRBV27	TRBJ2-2	TGTGCCAGCAGTATGGGTGTCACCGGGGAGCTGTTTTTT	CASSMGVTGELFF
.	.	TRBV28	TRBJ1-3	TGTGCCAGCAAGACTCGGGTAAACACCATATATTTT	CASKTRVNTIYF
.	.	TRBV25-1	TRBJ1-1	TGTGCCAGCAGTGAAGGAGGGAACACTGAAGCTTTCTTT	CASSEGGNTEAFF